The next 27 T cell receptor beta chains were all read from a single sample in a study of cytomegalovirus exposure and HLA in healthy donors. Primers included in the PCR were 60 Vbeta and 13 Jbeta primers. Clones were read by immunoSEQ multiplex PCR, and TCRdb kept only the in-frame ones, dropping some. Of approximately 200,000 clones listed, about 83% are singletons. Sequenced material: PBMCs. These receptors originate from a woman aged 25 to 39 in good health and CMV-seropositive.

The chain combines TRBV29-1 with TRBJ2-7, with TRBD1 matching over 8 bases. V shed 6 bases and J 2 bases; nucleotides not matched to a gene: 12. The CDR3 covers 15 residues. From germline, CDR1 is SQVTM and CDR2 ANQGSEA. The chain's CDR3 is CSVYVGQALTYEQYF. In DNA form, the CDR3 reads TGCAGCGTCTATGTGGGACAGGCGCTGACCTACGAGCAGTACTTC.

The CDR3 here is CASSRLGQGENTIYF. CDR3 sequence (DNA): TGTGCCAGCTCACGCCTGGGACAGGGAGAAAACACCATATATTTT. V gene TRBV18 combines with J gene TRBJ1-3, with 9 bases aligning to TRBD1. The CDR3 spans 15 residues. Per the germline V gene, CDR1 is KGHSH and CDR2 is LQKENI. With V trimmed by 4 bases and J by 6 bases, 7 bases remained unmatched.

This clone has a handful of counts. This sequence joins TRBV25-1 and TRBJ1-5, with unresolved D. Germline V gene lookup returns CDR1 MGHDK and CDR2 SYGVNS. This CDR3 region has 12 residues. V was pared by 1 base and J by 5 bases, with 3 bases between. CDR3: CASSESDQPQHF. In DNA, the CDR3 is TGTGCCAGCAGTGAATCGGATCAGCCCCAGCATTTT.

The V and J genes are TRBV6-5 and TRBJ1-1, with unresolved D. Per the germline V gene, CDR1 is MNHEY and CDR2 is SVGAGI. Trimming left V 0 bases short and J 8 bases short, with 16 bases between. There are 15 residues in the CDR3. Written as DNA, the CDR3 is TGTGCCAGCAGTTACTCTTTCGGAGCGGTTGGGGAAGCTTTCTTT. Translation gives CASSYSFGAVGEAFF.

In the case of this clone: Other nucleotide sequences from this sample produce the same CDR3. CDR3 protein: CASSYSRGNTEAFF. DNA for the CDR3: TGTGCCAGCAGTTACTCAAGGGGGAACACTGAAGCTTTCTTT. The rearrangement joins TRBV6-5 to TRBJ1-1, with D maybe TRBD1 (5 bases). The CDR3 length is 14 residues. Looked up from germline, CDR1 is MNHEY and CDR2 is SVGAGI. Trimming took off 0 bases at V and 1 base at J, with 6 bases between the two ends.

The gene calls are TRBV7-6 and TRBJ2-3, with D hard to call. The ends were cut back, 5 bases at V and 0 bases at J, with 18 bases in the middle. The CDR3 loop spans 17 amino acids. Germline CDR1 is SGHVS and CDR2 is FNYEAQ. CDR3 bases: TGTGCCAGCAGCGGTTCTACGACGGAGTTTAGCACAGATACGCAGTATTTT. Translating gives CASSGSTTEFSTDTQYF.

The rearrangement uses TRBV5-1 and TRBJ2-3; 8 bases are a match to TRBD2. This CDR3 spans 19 amino acids. Germline CDR1 SGHRS, CDR2 YFSETQ. V lost 4 bases and J lost 1; bases outside the gene matches: 17. In nucleotides, the CDR3 is TGCGCCAGCAGCAATCCCGTCGGTGAAGCGGGGGTGCGCACAGATACGCAGTATTTT. Its protein is CASSNPVGEAGVRTDTQYF.

The J gene is TRBJ2-5, the V gene TRBV7-2; 13 nucleotides line up with TRBD2. There are 16 residues in the CDR3. After removal of 4 bases from V and 3 bases from J, the junction contained 5 bases not matched to a gene. The germline V gene encodes CDR1 SGHTA and CDR2 FQGNSA. The DNA for the CDR3 is TGTGCCAGCAGCTCGGCCGGACTAGCGGGGGAAGAGACCCAGTACTTC. It translates to CASSSAGLAGEETQYF.

This sequence joins TRBV7-2 and TRBJ2-1; 7 nucleotides match TRBD1. The J segment lost 11 bases and the V segment lost 4 bases, leaving 11 bases of the junction unmatched. Germline-derived CDR1 and CDR2 are SGHTA and FQGNSA. The CDR3 runs 14 residues. CDR3 nucleotide sequence: TGTGCCAGCAGCTCAAGGGGACAGCCCCATAAGCAGTTCTTC. Translating it yields CASSSRGQPHKQFF.

This chain's CDR3 is CASSWTGLNQPQHF. In nucleotides, the CDR3 is TGTGCCAGCAGTTGGACAGGGCTAAATCAGCCCCAGCATTTT. The gene calls are TRBV28 and TRBJ1-5, with 8 nucleotides matching TRBD1. The CDR3 sequence is 14 residues long. Trimming took 4 bases from V and 4 from J; bases not matched to a gene: 3. Germline V gene lookup returns CDR1 MDHEN and CDR2 SYDVKM.

The chain is built from TRBV5-1 and TRBJ1-4; 11 nucleotides align to TRBD1. J gave up 2 bases and V 1 base, and 1 base lay outside the gene matches. The germline gives CDR1 SGHRS, CDR2 YFSETQ. The CDR3 loop spans 16 amino acids. In nucleotides, the CDR3 is TGCGCCAGCAGCTTGTGGGACAGGGGGACTAATGAAAAACTGTTTTTT. As protein: CASSLWDRGTNEKLFF.

The chain links TRBV15 to TRBJ1-1; 7 nucleotides line up with TRBD1. The J segment lost 1 base and the V segment lost 3 bases, leaving 5 bases of the junction unmatched. Germline CDR1 is LNHNV and CDR2 is YYDKDF (reference sequence). CDR3 size: 15 residues. CDR3: CATSRMTGPNTEAFF. CDR3 nucleotides: TGTGCCACCAGCAGGATGACAGGGCCGAACACTGAAGCTTTCTTT.

The V call is TRBV18, the J call TRBJ1-4; D perhaps matches TRBD1 (5 bases). Germline V gene sequence: CDR1 KGHSH, CDR2 LQKENI. The CDR3 consists of 15 residues. Trimming removed 4 bases from V and 5 bases from J, with 14 bases in between. Here the CDR3 reads CASSRDRERNEKLFF. The CDR3 DNA is TGTGCCAGCTCACGGGACCGGGAGAGAAATGAAAAACTGTTTTTT.

The chain uses TRBV12-5 and TRBJ2-2; D remains ambiguous. Trimming left V 1 base short and J 6 bases short, with 9 bases between. This CDR3 has 14 amino acids. The germline V gene encodes CDR1 LGHNT and CDR2 FRNRAP. In DNA form, the CDR3 reads TGTGCTAGTGGTTTGGGGCGGCCCCCCGGGGAGCTGTTTTTT. This translates into CASGLGRPPGELFF.

The V gene is TRBV29-1, the J gene TRBJ1-1; the D is unclear. Germline loops: CDR1 SQVTM, CDR2 ANQGSEA. CDR3 length equals 11 residues. V was clipped by 0 bases and J by 5 bases, with 4 bases between them. Here the CDR3 reads CSVEDPTEAFF. CDR3 bases: TGCAGCGTTGAAGACCCAACTGAAGCTTTCTTT.

The chain joins TRBV6-5 to TRBJ2-1, with 9 bases fitting TRBD2. This CDR3 has 15 amino acids. In germline, CDR1 is MNHEY, CDR2 SVGAGI. The V and J ends lost 2 bases and 6 bases, in that order; junction bases with no gene match: 5. CDR3 loop: CASSYPAGGINEQFF. For the CDR3, the DNA is TGTGCCAGCAGTTACCCAGCGGGGGGTATCAATGAGCAGTTCTTC.

The rearrangement joins TRBV6-6 to TRBJ2-1, with 9 positions matching TRBD2. Germline V gene sequence: CDR1 MNHNY, CDR2 SVGAGI (reference sequence). The length of the CDR3 is 16 residues. Trimming removed 4 bases from V and 16 bases from J; junction bases left unmatched: 20. CDR3 sequence: CASSLTITIAGEGFFF. CDR3 DNA: TGTGCCAGCAGTTTAACAATAACAATAGCGGGGGAGGGTTTTTTCTTC.

This clone was observed a single time. The rearrangement links TRBV5-1 to TRBJ2-7; possible D gene TRBD1, 5 bases. V was cut by 4 bases and J by 2 bases, with 10 bases left in between. The CDR3 is made up of 13 amino acids. Germline V CDR1 and CDR2: SGHRS, YFSETQ. The chain's CDR3 is CASSPAGTYEQYF. The CDR3 nucleotides read TGCGCCAGCAGCCCTGCAGGGACCTACGAGCAGTACTTC.

This rearrangement joins TRBV10-3 to TRBJ2-7, with D hard to call. V dropped 6 bases and J dropped 3 bases, with 9 bases sitting between them. CDR1 ENHRY and CDR2 SYGVKD come from the germline V gene. The CDR3 is 12 residues long. The CDR3 reads CAISDQRYEQYF. The CDR3, as DNA: TGTGCCATCAGCGACCAGCGCTACGAGCAGTACTTC.

V and J are TRBV13 and TRBJ2-1; TRBD2 aligns across 10 bases. Trimming took 5 bases from V and 7 from J; bases not matched to a gene: 8. The CDR3 length is 15 residues. Germline loops: CDR1 PRHDT, CDR2 FYEKMQ (reference sequence). The CDR3 DNA is TGTGCCAGCAGCCAAGCGGGAGGGCCCAGGAATGAGCAGTTCTTC. This translates into CASSQAGGPRNEQFF.

The V gene is TRBV6-5, the J gene TRBJ2-1, with D tentatively TRBD2 (5 bases). The germline CDR1 and CDR2 sequences are MNHEY and SVGAGI. The length of the CDR3 is 11 residues. The germline V and J ends were trimmed by 4 bases and 10 bases, with 8 bases remaining between them. CDR3 in amino acids: CASSSGGEQFF. CDR3 coding DNA: TGTGCCAGCAGTTCAGGAGGAGAGCAGTTCTTC.

This clone was seen once. The chain recombines TRBV28 with TRBJ2-7; D is ambiguous. This CDR3 contains 11 residues. With 4 bases removed from V and 4 bases from J, the gap between germline ends came to 5 bases. CDR1 and CDR2 from the germline V gene are MDHEN and SYDVKM. The CDR3 sequence is CASSSFYEQYF. CDR3 DNA: TGTGCCAGCAGTTCTTTTTACGAGCAGTACTTC.

This chain joins TRBV5-1 and TRBJ2-1; 8 bases align to TRBD2. The CDR3 is 16 residues long. V shed 4 bases and J 4 bases; nucleotides not matched to a gene: 10. CDR1 and CDR2 from the germline V gene are SGHRS and YFSETQ. The CDR3 sequence is CASSTDEGGGYNEQFF. In DNA form, the CDR3 reads TGCGCCAGCAGCACAGATGAAGGCGGGGGGTACAATGAGCAGTTCTTC.

V gene TRBV11-1 combines with J gene TRBJ2-1; 11 bases map to TRBD2. The germline CDR1 and CDR2 sequences are SGHAT and FQDESV (reference sequence). Trimming at V came to 1 base and at J to 4 bases, leaving 3 bases not matched to a gene. The length of the CDR3 is 16 residues. The CDR3 DNA is TGTGCCAGCAGCTTAGAGGGACTAGCGGTTTACAATGAGCAGTTCTTC. Translated: CASSLEGLAVYNEQFF.

The chain uses TRBV4-1 and TRBJ1-6; perhaps TRBD1 as D (5 bases). This CDR3 spans 16 amino acids. Between the trimmed V and J ends, which lost 0 bases and 8 bases, there was a span of 14 bases. CDR1 is MGHRA, CDR2 YSYEKL, per germline. CDR3 sequence: CASSQDGHRSDSPLHF. DNA of the CDR3: TGCGCCAGCAGCCAAGACGGACACCGAAGCGATTCACCCCTCCACTTT.

The chain combines TRBV2 with TRBJ2-2; perhaps TRBD2 as D (5 bases). Trimming shortened V by 7 bases and J by 2 bases, and 17 bases separated the two germline ends. Looked up from germline, CDR1 is SNHLY and CDR2 is FYNNEI. The CDR3 extends over 16 amino acids. The CDR3 region has the DNA TGTGCCAGCATCGGAGGACCTTCTCGAAACACCGGGGAGCTGTTTTTT. This codes for CASIGGPSRNTGELFF.

This rearrangement joins TRBV15 to TRBJ2-5; weak D call: TRBD2 (5 bases). Trimming left V 3 bases short and J 5 bases short, with 13 bases between. This CDR3 is built from 14 residues. CDR1 and CDR2 (germline): LNHNV, YYDKDF (reference sequence). CDR3 in amino acids: CATSSRGFSETQYF. The CDR3 nucleotides read TGTGCCACCAGCAGCCGAGGGTTCTCGGAGACCCAGTACTTC.